The subject of this entry is one T cell receptor beta chain. The sample comes from a study of blood T cell repertoires in COVID-19. Study context: COVID-19 samples from acute and convalescent phases originated in the United States, Italy and Spain. PBMCs, B-cell-depleted T cells, or T cells provided the cDNA or gDNA that made up the material.

V was pared by 0 bases and J by 5 bases, with 19 bases between. Germline V gives CDR1 LNHNV, CDR2 YYDKDF (reference sequence). The CDR3 is made up of 17 amino acids. Per the authors' pipeline: Scientists estimated how many nucleated cells there were by amplifying reference gene primers. Repertoires were generated with immunoSEQ multiplex PCR, while TCRdb's copy carries only in-frame clones and drops some. The V and J calls and clone size are taken from that table; D and trimming were inferred from the DNA. This table has some 140,000 clones, approximately 77% appearing once. The receptor comes from a man older than 75 with acute or convalescent COVID-19. What was sequenced was peripheral blood. This chain links TRBV15 with TRBJ1-1; D possibly corresponds to TRBD1 (5 bases). The chain's CDR3 is CATSRDPKGLVRTEAFF. CDR3 coding DNA: TGTGCCACCAGCAGAGATCCTAAGGGGCTCGTGAGGACTGAAGCTTTCTTT. The full variable domain, rest sourced from reference TRBV15 and TRBJ1-1, is DAMVIQNPRYQVTQFGKPVTLSCSQTLNHNVMYWYQQKSSQAPKLLFHYYDKDFNNEADTPDNFQSRRPNTSFCFLDIRSPGLGDTAMYLCATSRDPKGLVRTEAFFGQGTRLTVV.